There are a few counts of the clone carrying this T cell receptor (beta chain). The sample comes from a study of blood T cell repertoires in COVID-19. Study-wide context: Acute and convalescent COVID-19 samples came from the United States, Italy and Spain.

The method was immunoSEQ multiplex PCR; TCRdb's version includes in-frame clones alone and lacks a portion of them. This table has around 200,000 clones, around 85% appearing once. The CDR3 length is 14 residues. Germline V CDR1 and CDR2: SNHLY, FYNNEI. Trimming at V came to 3 bases and at J to 7 bases, leaving 3 bases not matched to a gene. The sequence derives from a man between 60 and 75 years old with acute or convalescent COVID-19. What was sequenced was peripheral blood. The chain is built from TRBV2 and TRBJ2-1; 10 nucleotides match TRBD2. CDR3 sequence reads: CASSDTSGINEQFF. The DNA for the CDR3 is TGTGCCAGCAGTGATACTAGCGGGATAAATGAGCAGTTCTTC.